This TCR beta chain was captured by sequencing in a study of blood T cells in healthy people across ages. Study at large: The capture of about one barcoded beta molecule per two T cells was achieved by template switching.

Total RNA was extracted at no less than 6 micrograms per sample. Looked up from germline, CDR1 is MNHEY and CDR2 is SMNVEV (reference sequence). V lost 5 bases and J lost 4; bases outside the gene matches: 9. This CDR3 comprises 17 residues. To note about this clonotype: What it recognizes is unknown.

Regarding the study as a whole: In long-lived donors, naive CD4+ cell counts and diversity exceeded those of aged donors. Possibly confounding the expanded clonotype changes was the fact that donor CMV status was unknown.

Combining a sample-barcoded 5' primer with a J-beta primer mix, a second PCR ran for 7 to 11 cycles. Using its own MiXCR run on the 5' RACE reads, TCRdb lists one record per CDR3 protein. The sample gives around 1,600,000 distinct CDR3 sequences, roughly 43% of which show up once; more than 4% is in the top ten. The sequencing sample was made of blood. This receptor was taken from a woman younger than 30 in good health. The genes are TRBV27 and TRBJ2-1; 12 bases fit TRBD2. The CDR3, as DNA: TGTGCCAGCAGTCCGCTAGCGGGAGGGCCCAGGTACAATGAGCAGTTCTTC. Translating gives CASSPLAGGPRYNEQFF.